The clone carrying this T cell receptor beta chain turned up a few times. Its antigen is not identified. It may be a read error: a sequence one base away is much more abundant. Germline V gene sequence: CDR1 MDHEN, CDR2 SYDVKM. The trim removed 6 bases at V and 3 bases at J, leaving 3 bases unmatched. This CDR3 spans 13 amino acids. TCRdb re-derived calls from the 5' RACE reads in MiXCR, one entry per CDR3 protein. The sample lists 1.5 million or so distinct CDR3 sequences; 32% were seen once. This specimen comes from a study of identical twins. Findings of the study overall: There was more out-of-frame TCR alpha sharing in monozygotic twins than models estimated. Rather than following the same donors, the conclusions depended on cross-sectional statistical analysis. Alpha sequences out of frame and shared by twins had excess low generation probability. Researchers caution that invariant MAIT and iNKT cells could partly confound zero-insertion analyses.

The gene calls are TRBV28 and TRBJ1-2; TRBD1 matches 8 bases. This TCR was sampled from a newborn girl in good health. The sequenced sample consisted of cord blood. DNA of the CDR3: TGTGCCAGCAGGCGGACAGGGTACTATGGCTACACCTTC. This sequence encodes CASRRTGYYGYTF.